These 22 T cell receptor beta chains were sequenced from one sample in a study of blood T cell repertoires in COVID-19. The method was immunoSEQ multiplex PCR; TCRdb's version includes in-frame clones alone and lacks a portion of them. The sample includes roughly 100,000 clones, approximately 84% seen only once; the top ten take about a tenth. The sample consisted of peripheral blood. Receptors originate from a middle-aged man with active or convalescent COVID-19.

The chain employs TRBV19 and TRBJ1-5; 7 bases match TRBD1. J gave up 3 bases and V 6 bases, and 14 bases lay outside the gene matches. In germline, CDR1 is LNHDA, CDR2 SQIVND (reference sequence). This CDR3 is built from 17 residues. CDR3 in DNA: TGTGCCAGTAGGAGATCAGAGGCAGGGGGGTACAATCAGCCCCAGCATTTT. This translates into CASRRSEAGGYNQPQHF. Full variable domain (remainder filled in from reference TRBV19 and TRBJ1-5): DGGITQSPKYLFRKEGQNVTLSCEQNLNHDAMYWYRQDPGQGLRLIYYSQIVNDFQKGDIAEGYSVSREKKESFPLTVTSAQKNPTAFYLCASRRSEAGGYNQPQHFGDGTRLSIL.

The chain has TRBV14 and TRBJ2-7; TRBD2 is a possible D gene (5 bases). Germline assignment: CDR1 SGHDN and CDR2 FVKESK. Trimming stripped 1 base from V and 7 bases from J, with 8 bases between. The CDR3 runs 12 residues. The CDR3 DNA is TGTGCCAGCAGCCAAGTTTGGAGGGAGCAGTACTTC. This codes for CASSQVWREQYF.

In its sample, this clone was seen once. The chain's CDR3 is CASSPPPLHF. The CDR3 DNA sequence: TGTGCCAGCAGTCCTCCCCCCCTCCACTTT. The V call is TRBV27, the J call TRBJ1-6, with unresolved D. The V end lost 5 bases, the J end lost 13 bases, and 6 bases lay between the germline ends. The CDR3 consists of 10 residues. Germline V CDR1 and CDR2: MNHEY, SMNVEV (reference sequence).

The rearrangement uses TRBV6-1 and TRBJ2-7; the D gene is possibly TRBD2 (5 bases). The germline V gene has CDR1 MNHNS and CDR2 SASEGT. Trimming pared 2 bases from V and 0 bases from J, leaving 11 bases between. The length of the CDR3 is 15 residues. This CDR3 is CASSETTRASYEQYF. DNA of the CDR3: TGTGCCAGCAGTGAAACTACTAGGGCCTCCTACGAGCAGTACTTC.

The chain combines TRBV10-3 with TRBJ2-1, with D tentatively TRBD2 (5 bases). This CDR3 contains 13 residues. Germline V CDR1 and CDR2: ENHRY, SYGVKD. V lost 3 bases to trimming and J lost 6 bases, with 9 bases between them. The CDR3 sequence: CAISDGIGNEQFF. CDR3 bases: TGTGCCATCAGTGACGGGATCGGCAATGAGCAGTTCTTC.

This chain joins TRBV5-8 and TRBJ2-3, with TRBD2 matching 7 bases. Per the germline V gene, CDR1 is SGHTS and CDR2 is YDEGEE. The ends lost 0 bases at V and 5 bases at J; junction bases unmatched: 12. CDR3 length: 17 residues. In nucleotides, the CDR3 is TGTGCCAGCAGCTTGGTTATTAAGGGGAGGGTTGGAGATACGCAGTATTTT. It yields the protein CASSLVIKGRVGDTQYF.

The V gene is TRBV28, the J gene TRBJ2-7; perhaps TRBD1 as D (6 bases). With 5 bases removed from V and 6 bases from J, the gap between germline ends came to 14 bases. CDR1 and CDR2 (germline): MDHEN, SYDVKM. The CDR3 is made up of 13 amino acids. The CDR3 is CASSGTQHGEQYF. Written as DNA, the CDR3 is TGTGCCAGCAGTGGGACACAACACGGCGAGCAGTACTTC.

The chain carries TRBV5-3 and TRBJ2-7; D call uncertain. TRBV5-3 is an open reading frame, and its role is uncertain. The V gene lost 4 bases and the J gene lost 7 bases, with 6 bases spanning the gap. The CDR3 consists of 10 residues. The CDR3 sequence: CARSPLEQYF. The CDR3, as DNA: TGTGCCAGAAGCCCTTTGGAGCAGTACTTC.

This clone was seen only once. The CDR3 nucleotides are TGTGCCAGCAGCTTAGGAAGGGGCGCCGAGCAGTACTTC. Residues: CASSLGRGAEQYF. The chain employs TRBV7-2 and TRBJ2-7; TRBD1 is a possible D gene (5 bases). CDR1 and CDR2 from the germline V gene are SGHTA and FQGNSA. Trimming left V 1 base short and J 6 bases short, with 10 bases between. The CDR3 is 13 amino acids.

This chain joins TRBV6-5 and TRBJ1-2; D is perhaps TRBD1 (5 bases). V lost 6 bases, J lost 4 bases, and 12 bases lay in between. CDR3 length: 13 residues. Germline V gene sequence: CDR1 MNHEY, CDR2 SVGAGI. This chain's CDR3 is CASRLGATYGYTF. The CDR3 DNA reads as TGTGCCAGCAGGCTAGGGGCGACCTATGGCTACACCTTC.

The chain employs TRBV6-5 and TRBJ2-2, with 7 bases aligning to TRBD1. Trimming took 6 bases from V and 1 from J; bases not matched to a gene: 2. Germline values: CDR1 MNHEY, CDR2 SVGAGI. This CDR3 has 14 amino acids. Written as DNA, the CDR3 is TGTGCCAGCAGCGGGACAGTGAACACCGGGGAGCTGTTTTTT. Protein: CASSGTVNTGELFF.

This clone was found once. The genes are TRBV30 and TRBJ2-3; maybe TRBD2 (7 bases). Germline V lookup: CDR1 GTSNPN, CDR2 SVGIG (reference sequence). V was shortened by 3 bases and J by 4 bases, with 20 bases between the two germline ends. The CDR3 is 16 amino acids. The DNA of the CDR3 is TGTGCCTGGAGAGAGATTGGGGGGGCCGGTTCAGATACGCAGTATTTT. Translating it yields CAWREIGGAGSDTQYF.

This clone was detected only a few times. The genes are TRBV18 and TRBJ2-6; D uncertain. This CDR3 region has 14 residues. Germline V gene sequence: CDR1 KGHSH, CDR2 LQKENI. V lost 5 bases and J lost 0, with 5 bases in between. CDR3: CASSIASGANVLTF. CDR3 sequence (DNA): TGTGCCAGCTCAATAGCCTCTGGGGCCAACGTCCTGACTTTC.

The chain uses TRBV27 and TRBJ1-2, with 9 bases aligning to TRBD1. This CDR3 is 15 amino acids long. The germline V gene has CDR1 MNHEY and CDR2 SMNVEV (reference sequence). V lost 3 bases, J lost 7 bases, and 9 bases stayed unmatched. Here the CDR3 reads CASSLEQGAISGYTF. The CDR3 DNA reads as TGTGCCAGCAGTTTGGAACAGGGGGCGATTTCTGGCTACACCTTC.

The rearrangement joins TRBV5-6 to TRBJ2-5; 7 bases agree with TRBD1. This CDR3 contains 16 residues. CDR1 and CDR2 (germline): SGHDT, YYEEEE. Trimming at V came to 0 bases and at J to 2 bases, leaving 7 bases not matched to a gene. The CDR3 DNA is TGTGCCAGCAGCTTGGGATTACAGGGGTTACAAGAGACCCAGTACTTC. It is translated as CASSLGLQGLQETQYF.

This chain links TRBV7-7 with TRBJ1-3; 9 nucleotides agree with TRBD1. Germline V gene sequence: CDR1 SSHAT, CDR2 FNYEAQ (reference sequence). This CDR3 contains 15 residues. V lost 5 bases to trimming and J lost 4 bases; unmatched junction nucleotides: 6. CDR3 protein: CASSPGTGQGNTIYF. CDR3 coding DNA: TGTGCCAGCAGCCCAGGGACAGGGCAAGGAAACACCATATATTTT.

CDR3 in DNA: TGTGCCAGCAGCTCACGACAGGGGTTGAACACCGGGGAGCTGTTTTTT. Protein: CASSSRQGLNTGELFF. The chain is built from TRBV7-6 and TRBJ2-2; TRBD1 matches 8 bases. This CDR3 has 16 residues. The J segment lost 1 base and the V segment lost 4 bases, leaving 5 bases of the junction unmatched. The germline gives CDR1 SGHVS, CDR2 FNYEAQ.

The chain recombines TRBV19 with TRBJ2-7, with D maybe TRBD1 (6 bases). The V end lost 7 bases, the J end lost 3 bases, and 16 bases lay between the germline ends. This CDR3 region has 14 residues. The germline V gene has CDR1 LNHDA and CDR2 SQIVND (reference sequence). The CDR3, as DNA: TGTGCCAGTACCCCGACAGGACGAAACTACGAGCAGTACTTC. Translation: CASTPTGRNYEQYF.

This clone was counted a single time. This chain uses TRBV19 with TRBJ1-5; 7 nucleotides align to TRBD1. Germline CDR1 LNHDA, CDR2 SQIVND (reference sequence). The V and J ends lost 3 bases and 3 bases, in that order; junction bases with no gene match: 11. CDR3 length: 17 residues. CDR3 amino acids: CASSIARTGINNQPQHF. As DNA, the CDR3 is TGTGCCAGTAGTATTGCTCGGACAGGTATTAACAATCAGCCCCAGCATTTT.

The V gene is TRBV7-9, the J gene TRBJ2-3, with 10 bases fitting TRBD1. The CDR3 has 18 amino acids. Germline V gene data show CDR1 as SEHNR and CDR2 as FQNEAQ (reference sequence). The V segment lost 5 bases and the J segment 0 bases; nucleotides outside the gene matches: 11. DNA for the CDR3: TGTGCCAGCAGCCTTAAAGGACAGGGGGGACCTAGCACAGATACGCAGTATTTT. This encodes CASSLKGQGGPSTDTQYF.

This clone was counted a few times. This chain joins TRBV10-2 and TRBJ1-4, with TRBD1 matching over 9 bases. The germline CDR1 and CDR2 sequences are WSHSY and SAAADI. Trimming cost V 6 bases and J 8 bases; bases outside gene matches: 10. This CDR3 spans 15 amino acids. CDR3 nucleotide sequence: TGCGCCAGCAGAGCCGACGGGACAGGGAGGGAAAAACTGTTTTTT. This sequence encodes CASRADGTGREKLFF.

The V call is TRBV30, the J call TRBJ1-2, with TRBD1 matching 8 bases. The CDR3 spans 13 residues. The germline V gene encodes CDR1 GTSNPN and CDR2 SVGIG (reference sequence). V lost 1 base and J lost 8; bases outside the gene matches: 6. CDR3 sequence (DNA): TGTGCCTGGAGTGGCCAGGGGGCTGGGGGCTACACCTTC. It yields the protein CAWSGQGAGGYTF.